These 16 T cell receptor beta chains were all obtained from the same sample, sequenced in a study of shared clonotypes between healthy human individuals. CD45RO-negative, CCR7-positively selected cells formed the naive CD8 fraction, excluding terminally differentiated effector memory CD45RA+ cells. Assay: immunoSEQ multiplex PCR; the TCRdb copy retains only in-frame clones and omits some. The sample records about 2.1 million clones, around 95% being singletons. Sequencing was carried out using naive CD8+ T cells from PBMCs. These receptors were collected from a man aged 18 to 29 in good health. Some clones in this sample may be carry-over from other donors' samples.

This clone was counted once. The CDR3 sequence: CASSYSVQGMEETQYF. The CDR3 DNA sequence: TGTGCCAGCAGTTACTCGGTGCAGGGAATGGAAGAGACCCAGTACTTC. The J gene is TRBJ2-5, the V gene TRBV6-5, with a possible D match to TRBD1 (5 bases). The CDR3 is 16 amino acids. In germline, CDR1 is MNHEY, CDR2 SVGAGI. V gave up 0 bases and J gave up 3 bases, with 14 bases separating them.

This clone was counted once. This chain connects TRBV5-4 to TRBJ2-7; 11 bases line up with TRBD2. With V trimmed by 3 bases and J by 3 bases, 8 bases remained unmatched. Germline V gene sequence: CDR1 SGHNT, CDR2 YYREEE (reference sequence). The CDR3 runs 16 residues. The CDR3 loop is CASSSPLAGGGYEQYF. In nucleotides, the CDR3 is TGTGCCAGCAGCTCGCCCCTAGCGGGAGGTGGCTACGAGCAGTACTTC.

This rearrangement joins TRBV19 to TRBJ2-7; 8 bases are shared with TRBD2. Germline lookup yields CDR1 LNHDA and CDR2 SQIVND (reference sequence). The CDR3 has 14 amino acids. V shed 5 bases and J 7 bases; nucleotides not matched to a gene: 10. Written as DNA, the CDR3 is TGTGCCAGTAGTCCTGCGGGGGGCTCGGGGGAGCAGTACTTC. Its protein product is CASSPAGGSGEQYF.

The rearrangement joins TRBV5-6 to TRBJ1-1; possibly TRBD1 for D (5 bases). Trimming left V 4 bases short and J 4 bases short, with 17 bases between. The CDR3 has 15 residues. Per germline, CDR1 SGHDT and CDR2 YYEEEE. CDR3 in amino acids: CASSLPGPGGTEAFF. The CDR3 DNA follows: TGTGCCAGCAGCCTCCCGGGCCCCGGGGGCACTGAAGCTTTCTTT.

The genes are TRBV25-1 and TRBJ2-3; D is undetermined. CDR3 length equals 11 residues. From germline, CDR1 is MGHDK and CDR2 SYGVNS. The V end lost 6 bases, the J end lost 5 bases, and 6 bases lay between the germline ends. The CDR3: CASSERDTQYF. CDR3 nucleotide sequence: TGTGCCAGCAGCGAGAGAGATACGCAGTATTTT.

The chain employs TRBV4-3 and TRBJ1-5; TRBD1 is a possible D gene (5 bases). CDR1 is LGHNA and CDR2 is YSLEER in the germline V gene. Between the trimmed V and J ends, which lost 1 base and 5 bases, there was a span of 15 bases. This CDR3 contains 16 residues. This CDR3 reads CASSQVITEGYQPQHF. The CDR3 nucleotides are TGCGCCAGCAGCCAAGTTATTACGGAGGGGTATCAGCCCCAGCATTTT.

V gene TRBV11-3 combines with J gene TRBJ2-2, with TRBD1 matching over 9 bases. This CDR3 has 15 amino acids. Unmatched junction bases numbered 2, after V lost 5 bases and J lost 1 base. In germline, CDR1 is SGHNT, CDR2 YENEEA. DNA of the CDR3: TGTGCCAGCAGCGTGGGACAGGGGAACACCGGGGAGCTGTTTTTT. It codes for CASSVGQGNTGELFF. Full variable domain (missing parts from reference TRBV11-3 and TRBJ2-2): EAGVVQSPRYKIIEKKQPVAFWCNPISGHNTLYWYLQNLGQGPELLIRYENEEAVDDSQLPKDRFSAERLKGVDSTLKIQPAELGDSAVYLCASSVGQGNTGELFFGEGSRLTVL.

The rearrangement uses TRBV7-2 and TRBJ2-7; D gene unclear. Trimming cost V 7 bases and J 2 bases, with 18 bases left between them. This CDR3 has 15 residues. Germline V CDR1 and CDR2: SGHTA, FQGNSA. DNA of the CDR3: TGTGCCAGCAACCCTTTGGGATTCACCCCCTACGAGCAGTACTTC. Translated: CASNPLGFTPYEQYF.

J is TRBJ2-7 and V is TRBV9; 7 bases are shared with TRBD2. With 2 bases clipped from V and 2 bases from J, the junction kept 7 bases outside the gene matches. Germline V CDR1 and CDR2: SGDLS, YYNGEE. The CDR3 is 15 amino acids. In DNA form, the CDR3 reads TGTGCCAGCAGCGTGGGGCTAGCGGCTGCCTACGAGCAGTACTTC. This translates into CASSVGLAAAYEQYF.

The V gene is TRBV7-2, the J gene TRBJ2-7; possibly TRBD2 for D (5 bases). The CDR3 runs to 14 residues. Trimming took 5 bases from V and 2 from J, leaving 13 bases between them. CDR1 and CDR2 (germline): SGHTA, FQGNSA. The CDR3 nucleotides are TGTGCCAGCAGCCTAAGGACTTCTCCCTACGAGCAGTACTTC. Protein sequence: CASSLRTSPYEQYF.

The V call is TRBV13, the J call TRBJ2-4; 9 bases are shared with TRBD1. The CDR3 consists of 16 residues. The J segment lost 2 bases and the V segment lost 0 bases, leaving 2 bases of the junction unmatched. Germline V CDR1 and CDR2: PRHDT, FYEKMQ (reference sequence). The CDR3 sequence is CASSLGTGGTKNIQYF. CDR3 nucleotide sequence: TGTGCCAGCAGCTTAGGGACAGGGGGGACCAAAAACATTCAGTACTTC.

The chain has TRBV5-4 and TRBJ2-3; 11 nucleotides line up with TRBD2. This CDR3 has 17 residues. Germline trimming cut 2 bases from V and 3 bases from J; bases unmatched to any gene: 8. The V gene's germline CDR1 is SGHNT and CDR2 YYREEE (reference sequence). CDR3 protein: CASSFIPSGRRTDTQYF. In DNA, the CDR3 is TGTGCCAGCAGCTTTATCCCTAGCGGGAGGCGGACAGATACGCAGTATTTT.

The chain joins TRBV6-5 to TRBJ2-5; TRBD2 agrees at 11 bases. Germline loops: CDR1 MNHEY, CDR2 SVGAGI. This CDR3 spans 15 amino acids. J gave up 4 bases and V 7 bases, and 8 bases lay outside the gene matches. The CDR3 loop reads CASTVAGGPGETQYF. CDR3 nucleotides: TGTGCCAGCACAGTAGCGGGAGGGCCAGGAGAGACCCAGTACTTC.

V and J are TRBV7-9 and TRBJ2-7; the D gene could be TRBD1 or TRBD2 (5 bases each). V lost 5 bases, J lost 2 bases, and 13 bases lay in between. Germline assignment: CDR1 SEHNR and CDR2 FQNEAQ (reference sequence). CDR3 length: 14 amino acids. CDR3 DNA sequence: TGTGCCAGCAGCAACCGGGGCCTGCCCTACGAGCAGTACTTC. It is translated as CASSNRGLPYEQYF.

The chain has TRBV5-6 and TRBJ1-4, with D hard to call. Germline V gene lookup returns CDR1 SGHDT and CDR2 YYEEEE. Trimming cost V 0 bases and J 3 bases, with 9 bases left between them. CDR3 length: 15 amino acids. CDR3 residues: CASSLGWGSNEKLFF. The CDR3 region has the DNA TGTGCCAGCAGCTTGGGGTGGGGTTCTAATGAAAAACTGTTTTTT.

On this clone: Other DNA sequences in the sample encode the same CDR3. This chain links TRBV7-6 with TRBJ1-1; D is unresolved. The V end was cut by 0 bases, the J end by 1 base, with 9 bases between. This CDR3 spans 15 amino acids. Per the germline V gene, CDR1 is SGHVS and CDR2 is FNYEAQ. CDR3 loop: CASSLAEAGNTEAFF. In nucleotides, the CDR3 is TGTGCCAGCAGCTTAGCAGAGGCAGGGAACACTGAAGCTTTCTTT.